A single sample is the source of the 32 T cell receptor beta chains below, sequenced in a study of shared clonotypes between healthy human individuals. Assay: immunoSEQ multiplex PCR; the TCRdb copy retains only in-frame clones and omits some. In the table there are 980,000 or so clones, 70% to 85% of which are singletons. Sequences were obtained from memory CD4+ T cells sorted from blood. The subset is: CD45RA-negative fraction. The receptors shown here come from a man in his late teens or twenties in good health.

CDR3 residues: CASSPFSWGSGTEAFF. The CDR3 DNA is TGTGCCAGTAGCCCCTTCTCTTGGGGTTCGGGCACTGAAGCTTTCTTT. J is TRBJ1-1 and V is TRBV19; D remains unclear. V dropped 6 bases and J dropped 4 bases, with 21 bases sitting between them. The CDR3 consists of 16 residues. CDR1 is LNHDA and CDR2 is SQIVND in the germline V gene (reference sequence). The whole variable domain, filled in from reference TRBV19 and TRBJ1-1, reads DGGITQSPKYLFRKEGQNVTLSCEQNLNHDAMYWYRQDPGQGLRLIYYSQIVNDFQKGDIAEGYSVSREKKESFPLTVTSAQKNPTAFYLCASSPFSWGSGTEAFFGQGTRLTVV.

V gene TRBV14 combines with J gene TRBJ2-7; 9 bases are shared with TRBD1. This CDR3 comprises 15 residues. V was pared by 3 bases and J by 5 bases, with 8 bases of the junction left unmatched. CDR1 and CDR2 from the germline V gene are SGHDN and FVKESK. This CDR3 reads CASSHATGGFHEQYF. The CDR3 DNA reads as TGTGCCAGCAGCCACGCGACAGGGGGGTTTCACGAGCAGTACTTC.

The V and J genes are TRBV9 and TRBJ2-3, with unresolved D. The V gene's germline CDR1 is SGDLS and CDR2 YYNGEE. The CDR3 is made up of 12 amino acids. Trimming cost V 3 bases and J 6 bases, with 8 bases left between them. For the CDR3, the DNA is TGTGCCAGCAGCGCCGCGAAGGATACGCAGTATTTT. It is translated as CASSAAKDTQYF.

The chain employs TRBV19 and TRBJ1-1, with 11 bases fitting TRBD1. Germline V gene lookup returns CDR1 LNHDA and CDR2 SQIVND (reference sequence). Unmatched junction bases numbered 9, after V lost 11 bases and J lost 1 base. The CDR3 is 15 amino acids. This chain's CDR3 is CASRTGGRGNTEAFF. For the CDR3, the DNA is TGTGCCTCCCGGACAGGGGGCAGGGGGAACACTGAAGCTTTCTTT.

The gene calls are TRBV2 and TRBJ1-6, with D perhaps TRBD1 (6 bases). The CDR3 has 17 amino acids. V lost 4 bases and J 9 bases, leaving 22 bases between the germline ends. Germline V gene lookup returns CDR1 SNHLY and CDR2 FYNNEI. The chain's CDR3 is CASSAPPGQIRGSPLHF. The CDR3 DNA follows: TGTGCCAGCAGTGCTCCTCCGGGACAAATTAGAGGTTCACCCCTCCACTTT.

The chain carries TRBV7-9 and TRBJ2-2; D gene unclear. Germline-derived CDR1 and CDR2 are SEHNR and FQNEAQ (reference sequence). V lost 3 bases and J 6 bases, leaving 14 bases between the germline ends. This CDR3 region has 15 residues. Here the CDR3 DNA reads TGTGCCAGCAGCTTCCATTTGTCGGCGGCCGGGGAGCTGTTTTTT. It specifies CASSFHLSAAGELFF. The whole variable domain, remainder taken from reference TRBV7-9 and TRBJ2-2, is DTGVSQNPRHKITKRGQNVTFRCDPISEHNRLYWYRQTLGQGPEFLTYFQNEAQLEKSRLLSDRFSAERPKGSFSTLEIQRTEQGDSAMYLCASSFHLSAAGELFFGEGSRLTVL.

V and J are TRBV28 and TRBJ1-4; the D is unclear. Germline loops: CDR1 MDHEN, CDR2 SYDVKM. CDR3 length: 14 amino acids. Trimming cost V 3 bases and J 2 bases, with 7 bases left between them. The CDR3 sequence: CASSLATTNEKLFF. The CDR3 coding sequence is TGTGCCAGCAGTTTGGCGACTACTAATGAAAAACTGTTTTTT.

The CDR3 protein is CASSLVSSGATDTQYF. The CDR3 bases are TGCGCCAGCAGCTTGGTTTCTAGCGGAGCCACAGATACGCAGTATTTT. The chain combines TRBV5-1 with TRBJ2-3, with 7 bases that match TRBD2. The CDR3 sequence is 16 residues long. V was pared by 0 bases and J by 2 bases, with 6 bases of the junction left unmatched. Germline lookup yields CDR1 SGHRS and CDR2 YFSETQ.

The table lists this clone with a count of one. The chain carries TRBV5-1 and TRBJ2-7; 15 bases are a match to TRBD2. J lost 2 bases, V lost 4 bases, and 4 bases had no gene match. CDR1 is SGHRS and CDR2 is YFSETQ in the germline V gene. The CDR3 runs 16 residues. The CDR3 here is CASSHRTSGRAYEQYF. As DNA, the CDR3 is TGCGCCAGCAGCCACAGGACTAGCGGGAGGGCCTACGAGCAGTACTTC.

This chain joins TRBV5-4 and TRBJ2-7; D is perhaps TRBD2 (5 bases). V was shortened by 4 bases and J by 5 bases, with 22 bases between the two germline ends. Germline CDR1 and CDR2: SGHNT and YYREEE (reference sequence). This CDR3 spans 16 amino acids. The CDR3 region is CASSPAGSGRVHEQYF. In DNA form, the CDR3 reads TGTGCCAGCAGCCCGGCGGGTTCAGGAAGGGTTCACGAGCAGTACTTC. The full variable domain, with the rest looked up from reference TRBV5-4 and TRBJ2-7, is ETGVTQSPTHLIKTRGQQVTLRCSSQSGHNTVSWYQQALGQGPQFIFQYYREEENGRGNFPPRFSGLQFPNYSSELNVNALELDDSALYLCASSPAGSGRVHEQYFGPGTRLTVT.

This clone was seen a handful of times. Other DNA sequences in the sample encode the same CDR3. The V and J genes are TRBV6-6 and TRBJ2-7; 9 nucleotides align to TRBD1. The CDR3 consists of 14 residues. The J segment lost 6 bases and the V segment lost 0 bases, leaving 3 bases of the junction unmatched. Germline-derived CDR1 and CDR2 are MNHNY and SVGAGI (reference sequence). The CDR3 sequence is CASSYSGQGGEQYF. The CDR3 DNA reads as TGTGCCAGCAGTTACTCGGGACAGGGAGGCGAGCAGTACTTC.

The chain uses TRBV7-6 and TRBJ1-2, with TRBD1 matching over 7 bases. V was pared by 5 bases and J by 8 bases, with 8 bases of the junction left unmatched. Germline V gene sequence: CDR1 SGHVS, CDR2 FNYEAQ. The CDR3 has 13 residues. The CDR3 sequence is CASSNYRGEGYTF. The CDR3 bases are TGTGCCAGCAGCAACTACAGGGGAGAGGGCTACACCTTC.

The chain recombines TRBV6-5 with TRBJ2-3; D not resolved. Germline values: CDR1 MNHEY, CDR2 SVGAGI. V lost 6 bases, J lost 2 bases, and 15 bases lay in between. CDR3 length: 15 residues. CDR3 nucleotides: TGTGCCAGCAGCCCCGTAGTTTTTCCCACAGATACGCAGTATTTT. Translating gives CASSPVVFPTDTQYF.

The chain joins TRBV7-9 to TRBJ2-5; 7 nucleotides align to TRBD1. V was pared by 5 bases and J by 4 bases, with 16 bases of the junction left unmatched. This CDR3 region has 17 residues. CDR1 is SEHNR and CDR2 is FQNEAQ in the germline V gene (reference sequence). Here the CDR3 reads CASSKPRQGPKGETQYF. CDR3 DNA: TGTGCCAGCAGCAAACCGCGACAGGGCCCAAAAGGAGAGACCCAGTACTTC.

The chain recombines TRBV7-9 with TRBJ2-7, with D perhaps being TRBD1 or TRBD2 (5 bases each). Trimming left V 5 bases short and J 2 bases short, with 16 bases between. The CDR3 is 15 amino acids. Per germline, CDR1 SEHNR and CDR2 FQNEAQ (reference sequence). The CDR3 here is CASSVNWGTAYEQYF. The CDR3 DNA reads as TGTGCCAGCAGCGTGAACTGGGGGACGGCCTACGAGCAGTACTTC.

The chain uses TRBV30 and TRBJ2-7, with D unresolved. Trimming removed 2 bases at V and 3 bases at J, with 5 bases between. Germline V gives CDR1 GTSNPN, CDR2 SVGIG (reference sequence). This CDR3 comprises 11 residues. The CDR3 loop is CAWSPHYEQYF. The CDR3 coding sequence is TGTGCCTGGAGTCCCCACTACGAGCAGTACTTC. Using reference TRBV30 and TRBJ2-7 for the parts outside the CDR3, the full variable domain is SQTIHQWPATLVQPVGSPLSLECTVEGTSNPNLYWYRQAAGRGLQLLFYSVGIGQISSEVPQNLSASRPQDRQFILSSKKLLLSDSGFYLCAWSPHYEQYFGPGTRLTVT.

The CDR3 DNA reads as TGTGCCAGTGATCAGGGTGAGGTCCACGAGCAGTACTTC. Protein sequence: CASDQGEVHEQYF. V and J are TRBV28 and TRBJ2-7, with a tentative D call TRBD1 (5 bases). Per the germline V gene, CDR1 is MDHEN and CDR2 is SYDVKM. The CDR3 is 13 amino acids. V was shortened by 9 bases and J by 5 bases, with 17 bases between the two germline ends.

The chain uses TRBV7-8 and TRBJ2-5; D gene ambiguous. The CDR3 sequence is 13 residues long. In germline, CDR1 is SGHVS, CDR2 FQNEAQ. V dropped 2 bases and J dropped 3 bases, with 7 bases sitting between them. CDR3 in DNA: TGTGCCAGCAGCTTACATGTTAAAGAGACCCAGTACTTC. Encoded protein: CASSLHVKETQYF.

The chain joins TRBV9 to TRBJ2-3, with 12 bases fitting TRBD2. Germline V lookup: CDR1 SGDLS, CDR2 YYNGEE. V lost 4 bases and J lost 2; bases outside the gene matches: 5. The CDR3 length is 16 residues. The CDR3 nucleotides are TGTGCCAGCAGCCGAAGACTAGCGGGGGCCACAGATACGCAGTATTTT. Protein product: CASSRRLAGATDTQYF.

The chain carries TRBV9 and TRBJ2-3; D unclear. V was cut by 1 base and J by 1 base, with 13 bases left in between. This CDR3 region has 16 residues. Germline V gene data show CDR1 as SGDLS and CDR2 as YYNGEE. CDR3 nucleotides: TGTGCCAGCAGCGTATTGGACCATCTAGGCACAGATACGCAGTATTTT. As protein: CASSVLDHLGTDTQYF.

The V call is TRBV9, the J call TRBJ1-6; the D gene is possibly TRBD1 (6 bases). Germline V gives CDR1 SGDLS, CDR2 YYNGEE. Trimming shortened V by 0 bases and J by 5 bases, and 9 bases separated the two germline ends. This CDR3 contains 15 residues. DNA of the CDR3: TGTGCCAGCAGCGTAGCGGGACAAGATAATTCACCCCTCCACTTT. It translates to CASSVAGQDNSPLHF.

The CDR3 sequence: CASGGPPVNTIYF. The DNA for the CDR3 is TGTGCTAGTGGTGGGCCCCCTGTAAACACCATATATTTT. V gene TRBV12-5 combines with J gene TRBJ1-3; D remains unclear. V lost 5 bases, J lost 6 bases, and 11 bases lay in between. Per the germline V gene, CDR1 is LGHNT and CDR2 is FRNRAP. The CDR3 consists of 13 residues.

This rearrangement joins TRBV18 to TRBJ1-5, with D possibly matching TRBD1 (6 bases). Trimming removed 2 bases at V and 10 bases at J, with 18 bases between. The CDR3 runs to 15 residues. The germline V gene has CDR1 KGHSH and CDR2 LQKENI. The CDR3 DNA follows: TGTGCCAGCTCACCAAATACCGGGACACGACTACCCCAGCATTTT. As protein: CASSPNTGTRLPQHF. Variable domain in full (rest from reference TRBV18 and TRBJ1-5): NAGVMQNPRHLVRRRGQEARLRCSPMKGHSHVYWYRQLPEEGLKFMVYLQKENIIDESGMPKERFSAEFPKEGPSILRIQQVVRGDSAAYFCASSPNTGTRLPQHFGDGTRLSIL.

The rearrangement uses TRBV5-4 and TRBJ2-7, with D tentatively TRBD1 (5 bases). The CDR3 contains 13 residues. V shed 4 bases and J shed 2 bases, with 10 bases lying between them. Germline CDR1 is SGHNT and CDR2 is YYREEE (reference sequence). CDR3: CASSPQTAYEQYF. CDR3 DNA sequence: TGTGCCAGCAGCCCCCAGACAGCCTACGAGCAGTACTTC.

The genes are TRBV28 and TRBJ1-2; D gene uncertain. The CDR3 is 12 residues long. Per the germline V gene, CDR1 is MDHEN and CDR2 is SYDVKM. Trimming pared 2 bases from V and 9 bases from J, leaving 10 bases between. As DNA, the CDR3 is TGTGCCAGCAGTTTAGCGGGGTATCGCTACACCTTC. Its translation: CASSLAGYRYTF.

This chain links TRBV10-3 with TRBJ2-7, with D tentatively TRBD2 (6 bases). The length of the CDR3 is 14 residues. V lost 5 bases to trimming and J lost 0 bases, with 11 bases between them. The germline V gene encodes CDR1 ENHRY and CDR2 SYGVKD. The CDR3 nucleotides read TGTGCCATCAGTTGGGACTTGACCTCCTACGAGCAGTACTTC. Translated: CAISWDLTSYEQYF.

This clone has just one count. The gene calls are TRBV6-1 and TRBJ2-2; perhaps TRBD1 as D (6 bases). The germline V and J ends were trimmed by 4 bases and 5 bases, with 14 bases remaining between them. The CDR3 is 15 amino acids. Germline V gene data show CDR1 as MNHNS and CDR2 as SASEGT. The CDR3 DNA is TGTGCCAGCAGTGCAGGGGCCAGGTTAACCGGGGAGCTGTTTTTT. It is translated as CASSAGARLTGELFF.

The DNA of the CDR3 is TGTGCCAGCAGCGTGGACAGGACAATCAGTGGCTACACCTTC. It encodes CASSVDRTISGYTF. V and J are TRBV7-2 and TRBJ1-2; 7 nucleotides align to TRBD1. The V gene's germline CDR1 is SGHTA and CDR2 FQGNSA. This CDR3 spans 14 amino acids. The trim removed 5 bases at V and 7 bases at J, leaving 10 bases unmatched.

The rearrangement uses TRBV28 and TRBJ1-1, with 8 bases identical to TRBD1. The V gene end was trimmed by 11 bases and the J gene end by 3 bases; junction bases not matched to a gene: 11. The CDR3 extends over 14 amino acids. Germline V gives CDR1 MDHEN, CDR2 SYDVKM. The CDR3 loop reads CASNRGTGDTEAFF. Written as DNA, the CDR3 is TGTGCCTCTAACAGGGGGACGGGCGACACTGAAGCTTTCTTT.

This clone has just a few counts. In DNA form, the CDR3 reads TGTGCCAGCAGCTTCTTGCCCGGAGGCAGGGTCGAGCAGTACTTC. It yields the protein CASSFLPGGRVEQYF. The chain employs TRBV7-2 and TRBJ2-7; D assignment may be TRBD1 or TRBD2 (5 bases each). The CDR3 is 15 residues long. Germline V gene sequence: CDR1 SGHTA, CDR2 FQGNSA. Trimming stripped 3 bases from V and 6 bases from J, with 18 bases between.

The J gene is TRBJ2-1, the V gene TRBV19; 10 nucleotides agree with TRBD2. V dropped 8 bases and J dropped 5; count of bases not matched to a gene: 3. Germline CDR1 is LNHDA and CDR2 is SQIVND (reference sequence). The CDR3 loop spans 13 amino acids. The CDR3, as DNA: TGTGCCAGTGGTCTAGCGGGAGACAATGAGCAGTTCTTC. Translated: CASGLAGDNEQFF.

The V and J genes are TRBV7-9 and TRBJ1-1; 7 bases agree with TRBD1. The trim removed 4 bases at V and 5 bases at J, leaving 10 bases unmatched. The CDR3 has 15 amino acids. The V gene's germline CDR1 is SEHNR and CDR2 FQNEAQ (reference sequence). CDR3 bases: TGTGCCAGCAGCTATATACAGGGGCGAGGGACTGAAGCTTTCTTT. Protein sequence: CASSYIQGRGTEAFF.